These 10 T cell receptor beta chains were all obtained from the same sample, sequenced in a study of a mutant IDH1 vaccine in newly diagnosed glioma. Their antigen targets remain unknown. Sequencing was performed with immunoSEQ multiplex PCR; in TCRdb, only in-frame clones are kept and a portion is missing. The sample includes around 30,000 clones, around 60% seen only once; the top ten take roughly 11%. As to time point: week 5, during vaccination. Topical imiquimod accompanied each vaccine dose, which consisted of 300 ug of mutant IDH1 20-mer peptide. This specimen was PBMCs, taken from a glioma patient whose treatment included an IDH1 peptide vaccine. The receptors were sampled from a young woman with glioma.

The V and J genes are TRBV9 and TRBJ1-3, with 9 bases fitting TRBD1. The germline gives CDR1 SGDLS, CDR2 YYNGEE. The CDR3 totals 13 residues. With V trimmed by 4 bases and J by 11 bases, 7 bases remained unmatched. The CDR3 region has the DNA TGTGCCAGCAGCTCGGGACAGGGAGGTGCCATATATTTT. It yields the protein CASSSGQGGAIYF.

This chain connects TRBV2 to TRBJ1-1, with D perhaps matching TRBD1 (6 bases). Per the germline V gene, CDR1 is SNHLY and CDR2 is FYNNEI. V lost 8 bases, J lost 4 bases, and 23 bases lay in between. This CDR3 region has 16 residues. CDR3 amino acids: CASDFSGGAGRTEAFF. In DNA, the CDR3 is TGTGCCAGCGACTTCTCGGGGGGGGCTGGTCGCACTGAAGCTTTCTTT. Based on the CDR3 plus reference TRBV2 and TRBJ1-1, the full variable domain is EPEVTQTPSHQVTQMGQEVILRCVPISNHLYFYWYRQILGQKVEFLVSFYNNEISEKSEIFDDQFSVERPDGSNFTLKIRSTKLEDSAMYFCASDFSGGAGRTEAFFGQGTRLTVV.

This chain joins TRBV6-6 and TRBJ2-1, with D uncertain. CDR3 size: 12 residues. Germline V gene data show CDR1 as MNHNY and CDR2 as SVGAGI (reference sequence). V shed 5 bases and J shed 6 bases, with 8 bases lying between them. Here the CDR3 DNA reads TGTGCCAGCAGTCACCCCCTCAATGAGCAGTTCTTC. It yields the protein CASSHPLNEQFF.

V and J are TRBV6-5 and TRBJ1-2; D is unclear. V was cut by 6 bases and J by 4 bases, with 15 bases left in between. The germline gives CDR1 MNHEY, CDR2 SVGAGI. This CDR3 has 14 amino acids. CDR3: CASRGGVSVYGYTF. CDR3 DNA sequence: TGTGCCAGCAGGGGTGGGGTTTCTGTCTATGGCTACACCTTC.

In its sample, this clone was seen once. The rearrangement joins TRBV6-6 to TRBJ2-5; unclear D gene. Deletions cut 5 bases from V and 4 bases from J, with 5 bases between. This CDR3 is 11 amino acids long. Germline V CDR1 and CDR2: MNHNY, SVGAGI (reference sequence). For the CDR3, the DNA is TGTGCCAGCAGTACAGTAGAGACCCAGTACTTC. It is translated as CASSTVETQYF.

The rearrangement links TRBV11-2 to TRBJ2-7, with a weak D call TRBD2 (6 bases). The length of the CDR3 is 15 residues. Per germline, CDR1 SGHAT and CDR2 FQNNGV. V was shortened by 1 base and J by 2 bases, with 12 bases between the two germline ends. CDR3 amino acids: CASSLGAGKPYEQYF. The CDR3, as DNA: TGTGCCAGCAGCTTAGGGGCGGGGAAGCCCTACGAGCAGTACTTC. Using reference TRBV11-2 and TRBJ2-7 for the parts outside the CDR3, the full variable domain is EAGVAQSPRYKIIEKRQSVAFWCNPISGHATLYWYQQILGQGPKLLIQFQNNGVVDDSQLPKDRFSAERLKGVDSTLKIQPAKLEDSAVYLCASSLGAGKPYEQYFGPGTRLTVT.

The chain has TRBV2 and TRBJ2-1; the D gene is possibly TRBD2 (6 bases). The germline V gene encodes CDR1 SNHLY and CDR2 FYNNEI. V was shortened by 7 bases and J by 7 bases, with 17 bases between the two germline ends. CDR3 length equals 14 residues. The CDR3 protein is CASIIGTSVNEQFF. In DNA form, the CDR3 reads TGTGCCAGCATAATAGGGACTTCTGTGAATGAGCAGTTCTTC.

The rearrangement joins TRBV11-2 to TRBJ2-7; 10 bases fit TRBD2. The ends lost 4 bases at V and 7 bases at J; junction bases unmatched: 10. Germline loops: CDR1 SGHAT, CDR2 FQNNGV. The CDR3 is 15 amino acids. This CDR3 is CASSSGSGRAGEQYF. Written as DNA, the CDR3 is TGTGCCAGCAGCTCGGGGAGCGGGAGGGCAGGTGAGCAGTACTTC.

J is TRBJ2-5 and V is TRBV5-1, with D possibly matching TRBD2 (6 bases). The CDR3 is made up of 16 amino acids. Per the germline V gene, CDR1 is SGHRS and CDR2 is YFSETQ. Trimming took off 6 bases at V and 4 bases at J, with 22 bases between the two ends. In nucleotides, the CDR3 is TGCGCCAGCACCTCCGGGACTCCAAGCCGTGGAGAGACCCAGTACTTC. As protein: CASTSGTPSRGETQYF.

The chain is built from TRBV7-8 and TRBJ2-7; 11 nucleotides agree with TRBD2. This CDR3 has 16 amino acids. CDR1 is SGHVS and CDR2 is FQNEAQ in the germline V gene. The V segment lost 1 base and the J segment 1 base; nucleotides outside the gene matches: 3. The CDR3 nucleotides are TGTGCCAGCAGCTTAGGGGGACTAGCGGCATCCTACGAGCAGTACTTC. Translating gives CASSLGGLAASYEQYF.